The 31 T cell receptor beta chains given below trace back to one sample, sequenced in a study of PD-L1 blockade in urothelial cancer. Here immunoSEQ multiplex PCR was the method, and the copy in TCRdb shows in-frame clones only, minus some. This sample has about 88,000 clones; 85% to 95% occur once, and the top ten carry around 10%. Sequences were derived from PBMCs, sampled around atezolizumab (anti-PD-L1) treatment. These receptors all come from a man in his sixties with urothelial cancer.

This sequence joins TRBV6-1 and TRBJ1-2, with D perhaps TRBD1 (5 bases). Germline V CDR1 and CDR2: MNHNS, SASEGT. V dropped 3 bases and J dropped 4 bases, with 9 bases sitting between them. This CDR3 has 13 amino acids. Here the CDR3 DNA reads TGTGCCAGCAGTGATCAGGGCGGCTATGGCTACACCTTC. This codes for CASSDQGGYGYTF.

This clone was counted a single time. The CDR3 DNA reads as TGTGCCTGGGGCTTCTGGGGGGGCGACTCACCCCACTATGGCTACACCTTC. As protein: CAWGFWGGDSPHYGYTF. V and J are TRBV30 and TRBJ1-2, with D possibly matching TRBD1 (6 bases). From germline, CDR1 is GTSNPN and CDR2 SVGIG (reference sequence). The germline V and J ends were trimmed by 5 bases and 3 bases, with 25 bases remaining between them. The CDR3 has 17 amino acids. The full variable domain, in which reference TRBV30 and TRBJ1-2 provide the parts outside the CDR3, is SQTIHQWPATLVQPVGSPLSLECTVEGTSNPNLYWYRQAAGRGLQLLFYSVGIGQISSEVPQNLSASRPQDRQFILSSKKLLLSDSGFYLCAWGFWGGDSPHYGYTFGSGTRLTVV.

In nucleotides, the CDR3 is TGTGCCAGTCGTACAGGAGGCGGGGGGACCGGGGAGCTGTTTTTT. Protein: CASRTGGGGTGELFF. This sequence joins TRBV6-5 and TRBJ2-2; 8 nucleotides line up with TRBD2. The CDR3 is 15 amino acids. Per germline, CDR1 MNHEY and CDR2 SVGAGI. Germline trimming cut 9 bases from V and 5 bases from J; bases unmatched to any gene: 11.

This sequence joins TRBV6-5 and TRBJ2-5; D is perhaps TRBD2 (6 bases). The germline V and J ends were trimmed by 6 bases and 4 bases, with 18 bases remaining between them. Per germline, CDR1 MNHEY and CDR2 SVGAGI. This CDR3 contains 15 residues. The CDR3: CASSRPPGTSETQYF. The CDR3 coding sequence is TGTGCCAGCAGCCGCCCCCCAGGGACTTCAGAGACCCAGTACTTC.

V usage is TRBV5-6 and J usage is TRBJ2-1; 9 bases agree with TRBD1. Trimming removed 5 bases from V and 4 bases from J; junction bases left unmatched: 7. The length of the CDR3 is 15 residues. In germline, CDR1 is SGHDT, CDR2 YYEEEE. The CDR3 nucleotides read TGTGCCAGCAGGGCCGGGACAGGGTTATACAATGAGCAGTTCTTC. Translating gives CASRAGTGLYNEQFF.

The chain is built from TRBV7-3 and TRBJ2-7, with D possibly TRBD1 on 6 matching bases. CDR1 is SGHTA, CDR2 FQGTGA, per germline. Trimming left V 5 bases short and J 6 bases short, with 17 bases between. The CDR3 loop spans 14 amino acids. The CDR3 DNA reads TGTGCCAGCAGCGCATACAGGGCTCAACGCGAGCAGTACTTC. As protein: CASSAYRAQREQYF.

This sequence joins TRBV5-6 and TRBJ1-5, with D maybe TRBD1 (5 bases). The V end was cut by 2 bases, the J end by 2 bases, with 11 bases between. The CDR3 extends over 15 amino acids. CDR1 is SGHDT and CDR2 is YYEEEE in the germline V gene. CDR3 sequence: CASSFRQTRNQPQHF. DNA of the CDR3: TGTGCCAGCAGCTTTAGACAGACTCGCAATCAGCCCCAGCATTTT.

The rearrangement joins TRBV5-4 to TRBJ2-5; the D gene is possibly TRBD2 (6 bases). Trimming shortened V by 4 bases and J by 4 bases, and 29 bases separated the two germline ends. This CDR3 spans 19 amino acids. Germline V gene lookup returns CDR1 SGHNT and CDR2 YYREEE (reference sequence). The CDR3, as DNA: TGTGCCAGCAGCCCAGGGTCCCCGCCGTCAAGGGGAGGCGCAGAGACCCAGTACTTC. It encodes CASSPGSPPSRGGAETQYF.

This chain links TRBV19 with TRBJ2-5; 10 bases line up with TRBD2. V was clipped by 4 bases and J by 5 bases; unmatched bases: 4. The length of the CDR3 is 14 residues. The germline CDR1 and CDR2 sequences are LNHDA and SQIVND (reference sequence). CDR3 region: CASSTGLASETQYF. The CDR3 bases are TGTGCCAGTAGTACGGGACTAGCGTCGGAGACCCAGTACTTC.

This clone was recorded only once. V usage is TRBV18 and J usage is TRBJ2-7; 7 nucleotides align to TRBD1. Germline CDR1 KGHSH, CDR2 LQKENI. J was trimmed by 2 bases and V by 6 bases; bases with no gene match: 13. The CDR3 contains 16 residues. CDR3 DNA sequence: TGTGCCAGCTCCCCCCCCGGGACAGTCTTCCCCTACGAGCAGTACTTC. This gives the protein CASSPPGTVFPYEQYF.

The genes are TRBV14 and TRBJ2-2, with 8 bases aligning to TRBD1. Germline assignment: CDR1 SGHDN and CDR2 FVKESK. There are 16 residues in the CDR3. Trimming at V came to 4 bases and at J to 2 bases, leaving 6 bases not matched to a gene. The CDR3 nucleotides are TGTGCCAGCAGCCCGGTAGGACAGGGTAACACCGGGGAGCTGTTTTTT. Protein product: CASSPVGQGNTGELFF.

The chain recombines TRBV9 with TRBJ1-4; 10 bases align to TRBD1. With 4 bases clipped from V and 7 bases from J, the junction kept 7 bases outside the gene matches. CDR1 is SGDLS and CDR2 is YYNGEE in the germline V gene. The CDR3 has 15 amino acids. CDR3 nucleotides: TGTGCCAGCAGCCCCCGGGACAGGGGAAGTGAAAAACTGTTTTTT. Translated, it gives CASSPRDRGSEKLFF. Based on the CDR3 plus reference TRBV9 and TRBJ1-4, the full variable domain is DSGVTQTPKHLITATGQRVTLRCSPRSGDLSVYWYQQSLDQGLQFLIQYYNGEERAKGNILERFSAQQFPDLHSELNLSSLELGDSALYFCASSPRDRGSEKLFFGSGTQLSVL.

This clone was detected only once. The chain links TRBV5-6 to TRBJ1-2, with D uncertain. This CDR3 is 13 amino acids long. The V gene's germline CDR1 is SGHDT and CDR2 YYEEEE. The V end lost 0 bases, the J end lost 4 bases, and 7 bases lay between the germline ends. This chain's CDR3 is CASSLAHSYGYTF. DNA of the CDR3: TGTGCCAGCAGCTTGGCCCACAGCTATGGCTACACCTTC.

The chain has TRBV25-1 and TRBJ2-2, with TRBD2 identical over 9 bases. The CDR3 sequence is 16 residues long. Germline-derived CDR1 and CDR2 are MGHDK and SYGVNS. J lost 1 base, V lost 6 bases, and 6 bases had no gene match. CDR3 in DNA: TGTGCCAGCAGGGAAAGCGGGAGGAGGAACACCGGGGAGCTGTTTTTT. Amino acid sequence: CASRESGRRNTGELFF.

V and J are TRBV29-1 and TRBJ1-4, with 10 bases that match TRBD1. CDR1 is SQVTM, CDR2 ANQGSEA, per germline. The V and J ends lost 0 bases and 10 bases, in that order; junction bases with no gene match: 8. The CDR3 length is 15 residues. The CDR3 DNA reads as TGCAGCGTTGAAGACCCGGGACAGGGGCTCGGAAAACTGTTTTTT. This encodes CSVEDPGQGLGKLFF.

The gene calls are TRBV4-2 and TRBJ2-7; no reliable D call. CDR1 and CDR2 from the germline V gene are LGHNA and YNFKEQ. The CDR3 is made up of 16 amino acids. Deletions cut 0 bases from V and 4 bases from J, with 16 bases between. The CDR3 nucleotides read TGTGCCAGCAGCCAAGATCTCGGGTTCGGTGCTTACGAGCAGTACTTC. Encoded protein: CASSQDLGFGAYEQYF.

This sequence joins TRBV7-9 and TRBJ1-5; the match to TRBD1 covers 8 bases. J gave up 7 bases and V 4 bases, and 9 bases lay outside the gene matches. The CDR3 length is 15 residues. Germline V gives CDR1 SEHNR, CDR2 FQNEAQ (reference sequence). This chain's CDR3 is CASSSSDRAAQPQHF. Here the CDR3 DNA reads TGTGCCAGCAGCTCCTCGGACAGGGCGGCCCAGCCCCAGCATTTT.

The chain is built from TRBV25-1 and TRBJ2-7, with D tentatively TRBD1 (5 bases). V lost 4 bases, J lost 3 bases, and 13 bases lay in between. There are 14 residues in the CDR3. Germline CDR1 MGHDK, CDR2 SYGVNS. The CDR3 nucleotides read TGTGCCAGCAGTGGCACAGGTTATAACTACGAGCAGTACTTC. Translating it yields CASSGTGYNYEQYF.

This clone was detected once. This sequence joins TRBV2 and TRBJ2-1; tentative D call: TRBD1 (6 bases). The germline V gene encodes CDR1 SNHLY and CDR2 FYNNEI. V was cut by 6 bases and J by 10 bases, with 13 bases left in between. The CDR3 runs 12 residues. For the CDR3, the DNA is TGTGCCAGCAGATGGACGGGACAAGAGCAGTTCTTC. Its translation is CASRWTGQEQFF. The entire variable domain, with the rest obtained from reference TRBV2 and TRBJ2-1, is as follows: EPEVTQTPSHQVTQMGQEVILRCVPISNHLYFYWYRQILGQKVEFLVSFYNNEISEKSEIFDDQFSVERPDGSNFTLKIRSTKLEDSAMYFCASRWTGQEQFFGPGTRLTVL.

V is TRBV7-2 and J is TRBJ2-7, with a weak D call TRBD2 (5 bases). CDR1 and CDR2 (germline): SGHTA, FQGNSA. The V and J ends lost 1 base and 3 bases respectively, with 22 bases between them. The CDR3 is 18 residues long. The DNA of the CDR3 is TGTGCCAGCAGCTTAGGTTATATCTTGGCGGGCCAGAACTACGAGCAGTACTTC. Translating it yields CASSLGYILAGQNYEQYF. The whole variable domain, remainder taken from reference TRBV7-2 and TRBJ2-7, is GAGVSQSPSNKVTEKGKDVELRCDPISGHTALYWYRQSLGQGLEFLIYFQGNSAPDKSGLPSDRFSAERTGGSVSTLTIQRTQQEDSAVYLCASSLGYILAGQNYEQYFGPGTRLTVT.

The genes are TRBV6-1 and TRBJ1-1; D not certain. The germline V and J ends were trimmed by 2 bases and 0 bases, with 7 bases remaining between them. Germline V gene data show CDR1 as MNHNS and CDR2 as SASEGT. The CDR3 has 14 residues. The CDR3 sequence: CASSEMRLNTEAFF. In DNA form, the CDR3 reads TGTGCCAGCAGTGAAATGAGGTTGAACACTGAAGCTTTCTTT.

The V and J genes are TRBV6-5 and TRBJ2-3; TRBD2 matches 9 bases. This CDR3 contains 15 residues. Germline lookup yields CDR1 MNHEY and CDR2 SVGAGI. V lost 5 bases and J lost 6; bases outside the gene matches: 9. The CDR3 nucleotides are TGTGCCAGCAGTGTTGCGGGAGGGCCAGGGGATACGCAGTATTTT. As protein: CASSVAGGPGDTQYF.

The chain carries TRBV5-4 and TRBJ2-3, with 15 bases fitting TRBD2. The germline V gene has CDR1 SGHNT and CDR2 YYREEE (reference sequence). V lost 5 bases to trimming and J lost 5 bases; unmatched junction nucleotides: 6. The CDR3 is 16 residues long. The CDR3 spells CASRDRTSGGGDTQYF. CDR3 DNA sequence: TGTGCCAGCAGGGATCGGACTAGCGGGGGGGGAGATACGCAGTATTTT.

V usage is TRBV7-6 and J usage is TRBJ2-1; D remains unclear. The germline V and J ends were trimmed by 5 bases and 8 bases, with 13 bases remaining between them. Germline loops: CDR1 SGHVS, CDR2 FNYEAQ. The CDR3 has 13 residues. This chain's CDR3 is CASSPGPNYEQFF. Here the CDR3 DNA reads TGTGCCAGCAGCCCCGGTCCCAACTATGAGCAGTTCTTC.

This chain links TRBV28 with TRBJ2-7; 7 bases match TRBD2. This CDR3 is built from 15 residues. Trimming cost V 3 bases and J 3 bases; bases outside gene matches: 8. CDR1 MDHEN and CDR2 SYDVKM come from the germline V gene. CDR3 bases: TGTGCCAGCAGTTTCTGGGGGGGGGTTTACTACGAGCAGTACTTC. Its translation is CASSFWGGVYYEQYF.

This clone showed up just once. This sequence joins TRBV27 and TRBJ2-7; D possibly corresponds to TRBD1 (6 bases). The CDR3 contains 13 residues. Per the germline V gene, CDR1 is MNHEY and CDR2 is SMNVEV (reference sequence). Trimming pared 5 bases from V and 6 bases from J, leaving 14 bases between. The CDR3 reads CASSLTQGSEQYF. The CDR3 DNA sequence: TGTGCCAGCAGTCTCACACAGGGCTCCGAGCAGTACTTC.

The genes are TRBV5-4 and TRBJ2-5; 7 nucleotides line up with TRBD1. The CDR3 sequence is 14 residues long. Germline V CDR1 and CDR2: SGHNT, YYREEE (reference sequence). Trimming at V came to 4 bases and at J to 2 bases, leaving 5 bases not matched to a gene. The CDR3 DNA reads TGTGCCAGCAGCCTGAACAGGGGACAAGAGACCCAGTACTTC. This sequence encodes CASSLNRGQETQYF.

The V and J genes are TRBV19 and TRBJ1-5; 9 positions match TRBD1. V dropped 5 bases and J dropped 4; count of bases not matched to a gene: 6. The germline V gene encodes CDR1 LNHDA and CDR2 SQIVND (reference sequence). This CDR3 contains 15 residues. In DNA form, the CDR3 reads TGTGCCAGTAGTGTCGGGACAGGGTCGAATCAGCCCCAGCATTTT. Translated: CASSVGTGSNQPQHF. Full variable domain (remainder filled in from reference TRBV19 and TRBJ1-5): DGGITQSPKYLFRKEGQNVTLSCEQNLNHDAMYWYRQDPGQGLRLIYYSQIVNDFQKGDIAEGYSVSREKKESFPLTVTSAQKNPTAFYLCASSVGTGSNQPQHFGDGTRLSIL.

The chain recombines TRBV10-2 with TRBJ1-3; D is unresolved. Germline lookup yields CDR1 WSHSY and CDR2 SAAADI. The CDR3 spans 13 residues. The V end lost 4 bases, the J end lost 0 bases, and 4 bases lay between the germline ends. The DNA for the CDR3 is TGCGCCAGCAGTGCCAGCTCTGGAAACACCATATATTTT. Its protein is CASSASSGNTIYF.

The V call is TRBV5-1, the J call TRBJ2-7; 12 positions match TRBD1. Germline lookup yields CDR1 SGHRS and CDR2 YFSETQ. Trimming cost V 4 bases and J 4 bases; bases outside gene matches: 3. This CDR3 spans 14 amino acids. CDR3 DNA: TGCGCCAGCAGCCAGGGACAGGGGGCTTACGAGCAGTACTTC. Translated, it gives CASSQGQGAYEQYF.

The chain joins TRBV11-2 to TRBJ2-3; 12 nucleotides match TRBD1. Germline CDR1 reads SGHAT; CDR2 reads FQNNGV. Losses at the gene ends were 5 bases for V and 5 bases for J; bases not matched to a gene: 5. The CDR3 length is 15 residues. Here the CDR3 DNA reads TGTGCCAGCAGCCTAAGGGACAGGGGGCAAGATACGCAGTATTTT. Translated, it gives CASSLRDRGQDTQYF. Based on the CDR3 plus reference TRBV11-2 and TRBJ2-3, the full variable domain is EAGVAQSPRYKIIEKRQSVAFWCNPISGHATLYWYQQILGQGPKLLIQFQNNGVVDDSQLPKDRFSAERLKGVDSTLKIQPAKLEDSAVYLCASSLRDRGQDTQYFGPGTRLTVL.